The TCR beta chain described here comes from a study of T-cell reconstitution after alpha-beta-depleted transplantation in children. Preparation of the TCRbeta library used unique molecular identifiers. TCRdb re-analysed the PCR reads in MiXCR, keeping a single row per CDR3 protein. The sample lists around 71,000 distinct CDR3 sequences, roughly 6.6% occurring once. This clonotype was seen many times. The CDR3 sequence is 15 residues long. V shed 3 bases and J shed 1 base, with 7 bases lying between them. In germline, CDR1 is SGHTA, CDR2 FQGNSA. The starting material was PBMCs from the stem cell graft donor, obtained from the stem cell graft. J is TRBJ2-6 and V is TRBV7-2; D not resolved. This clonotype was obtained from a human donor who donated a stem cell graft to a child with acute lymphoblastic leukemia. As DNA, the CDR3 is TGTGCCAGCAGCTTCAGCCCTTCTGGGGCCAACGTCCTGACTTTC. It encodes CASSFSPSGANVLTF.